The rows below give T cell receptor beta chains drawn from one sample of a study of OX40 agonist ivuxolimab in advanced cancers. Here immunoSEQ multiplex PCR was the method, and the copy in TCRdb shows in-frame clones only, minus some. The data show more than 40,000 clones, with 82% seen just once and approximately 2% held by the top ten. The input for sequencing was CD4+ or CD8+ T cells sorted from blood, taken in a trial of the OX40 agonist ivuxolimab. These receptors originate from an adult with an advanced solid tumor such as melanoma, head and neck, liver or kidney cancer. CDR3s include the opening cysteine and the closing phenylalanine or tryptophan. D genes are given only for firm matches. Size is stated for part of the rows, as once, few or many counts, or as a class when the clone is expanded.

J gene,clone size,D gene,V gene,CDR3 protein,CDR3 DNA
TRBJ1-5,NA,TRBD1,TRBV19,CASSATHRGGGQPQHF,TGTGCCAGTAGTGCAACCCACAGGGGCGGCGGTCAGCCCCAGCATTTT
TRBJ2-7,NA,TRBD1,TRBV27,CASSLENRGSEQYF,TGTGCCAGCAGTTTAGAAAACAGGGGGTCCGAGCAGTACTTC
TRBJ2-5,NA,TRBD1,TRBV5-6,CASRPLGQGTETQYF,TGTGCCAGCAGGCCCCTGGGACAGGGAACAGAGACCCAGTACTTC
TRBJ1-5,NA,NA,TRBV19,CASSIPGGNQPQHF,TGTGCCAGTAGTATACCCGGGGGCAATCAGCCCCAGCATTTT
TRBJ2-1,NA,TRBD2,TRBV13,CASSLEIAGGPVGNEQFF,TGTGCCAGCAGCTTAGAAATAGCGGGGGGCCCAGTGGGGAATGAGCAGTTCTTC
TRBJ2-1,NA,TRBD1,TRBV10-1,CASSEGGGNEQFF,TGCGCCAGCAGTGAAGGGGGCGGCAATGAGCAGTTCTTC
TRBJ1-3,NA,NA,TRBV12-5,CASGSRLGNTIYF,TGTGCTAGTGGTTCCAGACTTGGAAACACCATATATTTT
TRBJ2-3,NA,NA,TRBV6-5,CASSYSDRDTDTQYF,TGTGCCAGCAGTTACTCGGACAGAGACACAGATACGCAGTATTTT
TRBJ2-5,NA,NA,TRBV19,CASSIWEDFRTQYF,TGTGCCAGTAGTATATGGGAGGATTTCAGGACCCAGTACTTC
TRBJ2-3,NA,TRBD2,TRBV18,CASSPGLAGLLSTDTQYF,TGTGCCAGCTCACCAGGACTAGCGGGGCTACTTAGCACAGATACGCAGTATTTT
TRBJ1-1,few,NA,TRBV20-1,CSAVGNTEAFF,TGCAGTGCTGTAGGAAACACTGAAGCTTTCTTT
TRBJ2-2,NA,NA,TRBV6-1,CASRLDWFTGELFF,TGTGCCAGCAGACTTGACTGGTTCACCGGGGAGCTGTTTTTT
TRBJ2-5,NA,TRBD1,TRBV5-4,CASRATGGGETQYF,TGTGCCAGCAGGGCCACAGGGGGCGGTGAGACCCAGTACTTC
TRBJ2-7,NA,TRBD1,TRBV19,CASRGTGSSEQYF,TGTGCCAGTAGAGGGACAGGGTCCTCCGAGCAGTACTTC
TRBJ1-6,NA,TRBD1,TRBV5-4,CASSLEGRGTPLHF,TGTGCCAGCAGCTTAGAGGGCAGGGGGACACCCCTCCACTTT
TRBJ2-1,once,NA,TRBV7-2,CASSLGAEHNEQFF,TGTGCCAGCAGCTTAGGGGCTGAACACAATGAGCAGTTCTTC
TRBJ2-2,NA,TRBD1,TRBV15,CATSRGDRDTGELFF,TGTGCCACCAGCAGAGGAGACAGGGACACCGGGGAGCTGTTTTTT
TRBJ2-5,NA,NA,TRBV4-2,CASSQEGQREYF,TGTGCCAGCAGCCAAGAGGGCCAAAGGGAGTACTTC
TRBJ1-5,NA,NA,TRBV19,CASTSRDTYNQPQHF,TGTGCCAGTACCTCCCGGGACACATACAATCAGCCCCAGCATTTT
TRBJ2-5,NA,NA,TRBV11-3,CASSLAGAEETQYF,TGTGCCAGCAGCTTAGCCGGGGCAGAGGAGACCCAGTACTTC
TRBJ2-1,NA,NA,TRBV2,CASSSTGRTYNEQFF,TGTGCCAGCAGTTCAACAGGGAGGACCTACAATGAGCAGTTCTTC
TRBJ1-1,NA,NA,TRBV2,CASSPQGNQPTEAFF,TGTGCCAGCAGTCCGCAGGGGAATCAGCCCACTGAAGCTTTCTTT
TRBJ1-1,NA,NA,TRBV5-8,CASSLDSAFF,TGTGCCAGCAGCTTGGACTCAGCTTTCTTT
TRBJ1-5,NA,NA,TRBV2,CASSGAMADQPQHF,TGTGCCAGCAGTGGAGCCATGGCGGATCAGCCCCAGCATTTT
TRBJ1-4,NA,NA,TRBV14,CASSLWTATNEKLFF,TGTGCCAGCAGCCTCTGGACTGCAACTAATGAAAAACTGTTTTTT
TRBJ2-3,NA,TRBD1,TRBV5-1,CASSAYSGTADTQYF,TGCGCCAGCAGCGCGTACTCCGGGACAGCAGATACGCAGTATTTT
TRBJ1-2,NA,TRBD1,TRBV19,CASSRGGQGAPGYTF,TGTGCCAGTAGTAGAGGGGGACAGGGGGCGCCTGGCTACACCTTC
TRBJ1-2,NA,TRBD1,TRBV7-2,CASSPGQIYGYTF,TGTGCCAGCAGCCCGGGACAGATCTATGGCTACACCTTC
TRBJ2-3,NA,TRBD1,TRBV9,CASNRQGAGDTQYF,TGTGCCAGCAACCGACAGGGGGCAGGAGATACGCAGTATTTT
TRBJ1-1,few,NA,TRBV12-5,CASAISGGRGAFF,TGTGCTAGTGCCATAAGCGGGGGGAGAGGCGCTTTCTTT
TRBJ2-3,NA,TRBD2,TRBV5-6,CASSFVSGGDTQYF,TGTGCCAGCAGCTTCGTATCCGGGGGGGATACGCAGTATTTT